The rows below give T cell receptor beta chains drawn from one sample of a study of naive and memory T cell subsets. A single record per CDR3 protein comes from TCRdb applying MiXCR to the UMI-ligation and nested PCR reads. This sample yields 98,000 or so distinct CDR3 sequences, of which over 9% are seen a single time; over 0.11% belongs to the top ten. Material: naive CD4+ T cells from blood. The receptors were sampled from a human donor in good health. CDR3s include the opening cysteine and the closing phenylalanine or tryptophan.

>TRBV28
CASSLRGRRGNQPQHF
>TRBV4-3
CASSKQTNTEAFF
>TRBV6-5
CASSYSPSSYNEQFF
>TRBV7-2
CASSHLGLAGDNEQFF
>TRBV29-1
CSVAQSNQPQHF
>TRBV12-3/TRBV12-4
CASRTTGGTEAFF
>TRBV10-3
CAISLIDGYEQYF
>TRBV11-2
CASSSPPLAGSDTQYF
>TRBV20-1
CSARLAYEQYF
>TRBV20-1
CSAPQPASGRLYEQYF
>TRBV7-2
CASSLGPSSYEQYF
>TRBV6-1
CAGDEQFF
>TRBV5-1
CASRRGQGTPGGEQYF
>TRBV30
CAWSGGSASNQPQHF
>TRBV6-1
CASSEAGGTDTQYF
>TRBV7-9
CASSSRGARFTEAFF
>TRBV28
CASSRNGRTEAFF
>TRBV5-5
CASSLRVWADSSYEQYF
>TRBV5-6
CASSPTRPNEQFF
>TRBV4-2
CASSQDRPMNTEAFF
>TRBV18
CASSPAGSRDEQYF
>TRBV7-9
CASSLSLAPETQYF
>TRBV7-2
CASSPYLGPRGNTIYF
>TRBV28
CASRRQGHSYEQYF
>TRBV7-2
CASSLAAGGETQYF
>TRBV11-2
CASSRITSVQYF
>TRBV30
CAWSVWGGSWGYTF
>TRBV20-1
CSPPAVHSSVNEKLFF
>TRBV4-3
CASSQDLKGNEQFF
>TRBV14
CASSQDLRARSYEQYF
>TRBV6-1
CASTFRGDTQYF
>TRBV29-1
CSVEFLAETDTQYF
>TRBV20-1
CSARGQSPNSPLHF
>TRBV29-1
CSTGHVNTGELFF
>TRBV20-1
CSARRAGITDTQYF
>TRBV18
CASSPLPPTGGADEQYF
>TRBV4-3
CASSQERVRNNEQFF
>TRBV5-1
CASSPGGSNQPQHF
>TRBV7-2
CASSLDAGWGEKLFF
>TRBV12-3/TRBV12-4
CASSLALKQGRGYTF
>TRBV6-2/TRBV6-3
CASSYPKGTQTYNEQFF
>TRBV7-2
CASSLRILSGANVLTF
>TRBV6-5
CASSPGTSADTQYF
>TRBV6-1
CASSLPQAGGGIETQYF
>TRBV29-1
CSVEGSGRRFF
>TRBV5-4
CASSSWGLNEQYF
>TRBV5-1
CASSIEETQYF
>TRBV12-3/TRBV12-4
CASSLGFWGPKAYEQYF
>TRBV13
CASSLDPPTGPSVVAQHF
>TRBV6-6
CASSYSQGVRAFF
>TRBV19
CASTVGKSSYNEQFF
>TRBV7-9
CASSFSAGATDTQYF
>TRBV19
CASSPGGYWTQPQHF
>TRBV6-4
CASMIEPNTGELFF
>TRBV6-2/TRBV6-3
CASSIGGRVPEAFF
>TRBV20-1
CSAAPGLANEQFF
>TRBV6-1
CASRQGGSSYEQYF
>TRBV7-2
CASSLSRVLAKNIQYF
>TRBV4-3
CASSQVPTGSAKNIQYF